Given below is one T cell receptor (beta chain) in context. The CDR3 covers 17 residues. The germline V gene encodes CDR1 LGHNA and CDR2 YSLEER. Trimming at V came to 0 bases and at J to 4 bases, leaving 11 bases not matched to a gene. This entry belongs to a study of shared T cell receptors in the human thymus. Data came from immunoSEQ multiplex PCR; TCRdb stores just in-frame clones and leaves some out. This sample has 600,000 or so clones, with about 87% found just once. These data also featured in a second study, about human thymus T cells.

Source material: thymocytes. This TCR came from a boy under three years old with a congenital heart defect. The rearrangement uses TRBV4-3 and TRBJ2-5, with 7 bases lining up with TRBD2. CDR3 sequence (DNA): TGCGCCAGCAGCCAAGACCCAGGGCTAGCGGTCGGAGAGACCCAGTACTTC. Its translation: CASSQDPGLAVGETQYF.